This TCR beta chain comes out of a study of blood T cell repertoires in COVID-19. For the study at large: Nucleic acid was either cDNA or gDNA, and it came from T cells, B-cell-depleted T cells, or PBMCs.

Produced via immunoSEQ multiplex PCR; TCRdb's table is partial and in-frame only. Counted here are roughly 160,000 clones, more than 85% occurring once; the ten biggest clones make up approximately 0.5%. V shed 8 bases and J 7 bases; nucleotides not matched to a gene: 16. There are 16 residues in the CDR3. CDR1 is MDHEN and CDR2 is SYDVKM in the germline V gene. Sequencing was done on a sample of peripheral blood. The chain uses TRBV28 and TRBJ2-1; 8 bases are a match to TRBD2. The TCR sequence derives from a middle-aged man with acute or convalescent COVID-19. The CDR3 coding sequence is TGTGCCAGCTGTTGCCGAGCGGGGGAGATAGAGAATGAGCAGTTCTTC. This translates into CASCCRAGEIENEQFF.